This T cell receptor beta chain was sequenced for a study of T cell responses to AZD1222 COVID-19 vaccine. Profiling relied on immunoSEQ multiplex PCR, and the TCRdb table lists in-frame clones only, not all of them. This table holds under 150,000 clones, 92% found once. Sample: peripheral blood, taken on day 0 of AZD1222 vaccination. The receptor was isolated from an adult in good health.

This CDR3 reads CSVGLAGETQYF. In nucleotides, the CDR3 is TGCAGCGTTGGTCTAGCTGGGGAGACCCAGTACTTC. The V gene is TRBV29-1, the J gene TRBJ2-5; the D gene is possibly TRBD2 (5 bases). CDR3 size: 12 residues. Germline CDR1 is SQVTM and CDR2 is ANQGSEA. V was pared by 4 bases and J by 5 bases, with 11 bases between. Looking up the rest from reference TRBV29-1 and TRBJ2-5 gives the full variable domain: SAVISQKPSRDICQRGTSLTIQCQVDSQVTMMFWYRQQPGQSLTLIATANQGSEATYESGFVIDKFPISRPNLTFSTLTVSNMSPEDSSIYLCSVGLAGETQYFGPGTRLLVL.